Listed below are T cell receptor beta chains from one sample, sequenced in a study of CD8+CD57+ T cells in acquired aplastic anemia. TCRdb fed the reads into MiXCR, producing one record per CDR3 protein. The sample consists of 90,000 to 130,000 distinct CDR3 sequences, approximately 48% of them appearing once. The sample consisted of sorted CD4+, CD8+, or CD8+CD57+ T cells (not recorded which) from PBMCs. Receptor source: a human donor in good health, serving as a control. CDR3s include the opening cysteine and the closing phenylalanine or tryptophan. D genes are given only for firm matches. Clone sizes are given selectively: once, few, many, or a class where the clone is expanded.

>TRBV4-1|TRBJ1-1|-|TRBD1
CASSPGQGTEAFF
TGCGCCAGCAGCCCAGGACAGGGCACTGAAGCTTTCTTT
>TRBV5-1|TRBJ2-2|-|TRBD1
CASGQGATGELFF
TGCGCCAGCGGACAGGGGGCAACCGGGGAGCTGTTTTTT
>TRBV6-5|TRBJ2-5|-|-
CASSYGGRSQETQYF
TGTGCCAGCAGTTACGGCGGACGGAGCCAAGAGACCCAGTACTTC
>TRBV10-3|TRBJ1-2|-|-
CAISERQDFYGYTF
TGTGCCATCAGTGAGCGACAGGACTTCTATGGCTACACCTTC
>TRBV12-3/TRBV12-4|TRBJ2-6|many|-
CASSFLTGSGANVLTF
TGTGCCAGCAGTTTCTTGACAGGTAGTGGTGCCAACGTCCTGACTTTC
>TRBV20-1|TRBJ2-3|-|-
CSAPKGGAYGTDTQYF
TGCAGTGCCCCCAAGGGGGGGGCATATGGCACAGATACGCAGTATTTT
>TRBV19|TRBJ1-1|many|-
CASSISPRVSTEAFF
TGTGCCAGTAGTATATCCCCCAGGGTTAGCACTGAAGCTTTCTTT
>TRBV20-1|TRBJ2-7|-|TRBD2
CSARTSGLYEQYF
TGCAGTGCTCGGACTAGCGGGTTATACGAGCAGTACTTC
>TRBV6-5|TRBJ1-3|few|-
CASSYWDPDHSGNTIYF
TGTGCCAGCAGTTACTGGGATCCTGATCACTCTGGAAACACCATATATTTT
>TRBV10-3|TRBJ2-5|-|TRBD2
CAISELAGGGQEAQYF
TGTGCCATCAGTGAACTAGCGGGGGGGGGCCAAGAGGCCCAGTACTTC
>TRBV10-1|TRBJ2-7|-|TRBD1
CASSEKGAGLRYEQYF
TGCGCCAGCAGTGAGAAGGGGGCCGGCTTACGCTACGAGCAGTACTTC
>TRBV7-2|TRBJ1-2|-|-
CASSLVSGEGYTF
TGTGCCAGCAGCTTAGTGAGCGGCGAGGGCTACACCTTC
>TRBV25-1|TRBJ2-7|-|-
CASSDGISYEQYF
TGTGCCAGCAGTGACGGCATTTCCTACGAGCAGTACTTC
>TRBV10-3|TRBJ1-6|few|TRBD1
CAISERDSNSPLHF
TGTGCCATCAGTGAAAGGGACAGTAATTCACCCCTCCACTTT
>TRBV6-5|TRBJ2-7|many|TRBD1
CASSYGQGPYEQYF
TGTGCCAGCAGTTATGGACAGGGCCCCTACGAGCAGTACTTC
>TRBV20-1|TRBJ2-2|-|-
CSASGIQTGELFF
TGCAGTGCTAGCGGGATTCAGACCGGGGAGCTGTTTTTT
>TRBV12-3/TRBV12-4|TRBJ2-1|many|-
CASSLLEGRDDEQFF
TGTGCCAGCAGTTTACTCGAGGGTCGGGACGATGAGCAGTTCTTC
>TRBV2|TRBJ2-7|-|TRBD1
CATSRTGRYEQYF
TGTGCCACCAGCAGGACAGGGAGATACGAGCAGTACTTC
>TRBV11-2|TRBJ1-1|many|-
CASSLGRGTNTEAFF
TGTGCCAGCAGCTTGGGGAGGGGGACCAACACTGAAGCTTTCTTT
>TRBV4-3|TRBJ2-2|-|-
CASKSNRAGIQSGELFF
TGCGCCAGCAAATCCAACAGGGCGGGGATTCAGTCCGGGGAGCTGTTTTTT
>TRBV24-1|TRBJ1-2|few|-
CATSDTRGGYTF
TGTGCCACCAGTGATACCAGGGGCGGCTACACCTTC
>TRBV4-2|TRBJ1-5|many|-
CASSQIGRDQPQHF
TGTGCCAGCAGCCAAATAGGGCGGGATCAGCCCCAGCATTTT
>TRBV25-1|TRBJ2-7|-|-
CASSGGGRGWGGYEQYF
TGTGCCAGCAGTGGGGGGGGCAGGGGGTGGGGAGGCTACGAGCAGTACTTC
>TRBV15|TRBJ2-7|-|TRBD1
CATSRQGALRNEQYF
TGTGCCACCAGCAGACAGGGGGCCCTTCGGAACGAGCAGTACTTC
>TRBV20-1|TRBJ1-2|few|-
CSARGQNGYTF
TGCAGTGCTAGGGGCCAGAATGGCTACACCTTC
>TRBV19|TRBJ1-6|-|-
CASSIPTIHSPLHF
TGTGCCAGTAGTATTCCGACAATTCATTCACCCCTCCACTTT
>TRBV5-8|TRBJ2-7|many|-
CASSLAGAFDEQYF
TGTGCCAGCAGCTTGGCAGGGGCATTCGACGAGCAGTACTTC
>TRBV6-5|TRBJ2-1|many|-
CASSYLLRGGNEQFF
TGTGCCAGCAGTTACCTACTTCGAGGGGGGAATGAGCAGTTCTTC
>TRBV25-1|TRBJ1-5|-|-
CASSLARGDQPQHF
TGTGCCAGCAGTTTGGCAAGGGGAGACCAGCCCCAGCATTTT
>TRBV19|TRBJ2-5|-|-
CASSPGPVQETQYF
TGTGCCAGTAGCCCGGGACCGGTACAAGAGACCCAGTACTTC
>TRBV19|TRBJ2-5|once|-
CASSAGREGYETQYF
TGTGCCAGTAGTGCGGGTAGGGAAGGTTACGAGACCCAGTACTTC
>TRBV5-4|TRBJ1-6|many|-
CASSLENMNTGSSPLHF
TGTGCCAGCAGCTTGGAAAACATGAATACAGGGAGTTCACCCCTCCACTTT
>TRBV7-2|TRBJ1-6|few|-
CASSLGPGSPLHF
TGTGCCAGCAGCTTAGGTCCGGGGTCACCCCTCCACTTT
>TRBV25-1|TRBJ2-1|-|TRBD1
CASNRGQGTNEQFF
TGTGCCAGCAATCGAGGACAGGGAACGAATGAGCAGTTCTTC
>TRBV19|TRBJ2-2|-|-
CASSVRPNTGELFF
TGTGCCAGTAGTGTCAGACCGAACACCGGGGAGCTGTTTTTT
>TRBV6-2/TRBV6-3|TRBJ2-2|-|-
CASVRGTAGELFF
TGTGCCAGCGTGAGGGGGACCGCCGGGGAGCTGTTTTTT
>TRBV19|TRBJ2-7|once|-
CASTLGGLGTAPDEQYF
TGTGCCAGTACCCTGGGGGGGCTGGGGACTGCCCCCGACGAGCAGTACTTC
>TRBV12-3/TRBV12-4|TRBJ1-2|-|-
CASSLSGGGNIYGYTF
TGTGCCAGCAGTTTATCAGGCGGGGGGAACATCTATGGCTACACCTTC
>TRBV7-9|TRBJ2-1|-|-
CASSPPADNEQFF
TGTGCCAGCAGCCCACCGGCGGATAATGAGCAGTTCTTC
>TRBV2|TRBJ1-1|-|-
CATLLQMNTEAFF
TGTGCCACCCTCCTCCAGATGAACACTGAGGCTTTCTTT
>TRBV30|TRBJ2-1|-|-
CAWIQAETNEQFF
TGTGCCTGGATACAAGCGGAGACCAATGAGCAGTTCTTC